The rows below give T cell receptor beta chains drawn from one sample of a study of shared clonotypes between healthy human individuals. Produced via immunoSEQ multiplex PCR; TCRdb's table is partial and in-frame only. Among about 820,000 clones listed, over 90% were seen once. Material: naive CD8+ T cells sorted from blood. The source of these receptors is a man aged 25 to 40 in good health. The CDR3 runs from the conserved cysteine through the conserved F or W. The order of the fields is D gene, clone size, J gene, V gene, CDR3 DNA, CDR3 protein. D genes are given only for firm matches. Clone size, where shown, is once, few, many, or a class for clones that have expanded.

>.|.|TRBJ1-1|TRBV5-4
TGTGCCAGCAGCTTGGTCGAGGACACTGAAGCTTTCTTT
CASSLVEDTEAFF
>TRBD2|.|TRBJ2-1|TRBV10-3
TGTGCCATCAGTGAAGGGACTAGCCTCCTTAATGAGCAGTTCTTC
CAISEGTSLLNEQFF
>TRBD2|once|TRBJ2-1|TRBV13
TGTGCCAGCAGCTACCAAGCGCTAGCGGGAGGACAGAAGGGGTCCTACAATGAGCAGTTCTTC
CASSYQALAGGQKGSYNEQFF
>TRBD2|.|TRBJ2-7|TRBV27
TGTGCCAGCAGTTTATCCTGGACTAGCTGGGGATTCGAGCAGTACTTC
CASSLSWTSWGFEQYF
>TRBD1|once|TRBJ1-2|TRBV4-3
TGCGCCAGCAGCCATTCGACAGGGGTGAGCGGCTACACCTTC
CASSHSTGVSGYTF
>.|.|TRBJ2-3|TRBV5-8
TGTGCCAGCACCCGGGAGCCAACCACAGATACGCAGTATTTT
CASTREPTTDTQYF
>.|.|TRBJ2-7|TRBV28
TGTGCCAGCAGGGGCCCTTCGGGAAGATACGAGCAGTACTTC
CASRGPSGRYEQYF
>TRBD1|few|TRBJ2-7|TRBV27
TGTGCCAGTGGGACAGTCTACGAGCAGTACTTC
CASGTVYEQYF
>.|once|TRBJ2-7|TRBV27
TGTGCCAGCAGTCGAGGTTCGGCCTACGAGCAGTACTTC
CASSRGSAYEQYF
>TRBD2|.|TRBJ2-1|TRBV4-1
TGCGCCACCATGGGGGCCGGGACTAGCGGGAGCGGCGCCCTTGGTGAGCAGTTCTTC
CATMGAGTSGSGALGEQFF
>TRBD2|.|TRBJ2-1|TRBV5-8
TGTGCCACCAACCCCTTATGGGGGGAGGGCCCCAACAATGAGCAGTTCTTC
CATNPLWGEGPNNEQFF
>.|.|TRBJ1-1|TRBV7-9
TGTACCAGCAGCTTGTGGGAAAAGATTGAAGCTTTCTTT
CTSSLWEKIEAFF
>.|.|TRBJ2-3|TRBV15
TGTGCCACCAGCTCAGGGGACCTCGTTAGCACAGATACGCAGTATTTT
CATSSGDLVSTDTQYF
>TRBD1|.|TRBJ1-2|TRBV7-8
TGTGCCAGCAGCTTAGAGCGGGAGGGGGCTAATGGCTACACCTTC
CASSLEREGANGYTF
>.|.|TRBJ2-2|TRBV7-9
TGTGCCAGCAGCTCTACAGGGCGGGAGCTGTTTTTT
CASSSTGRELFF
>TRBD1|.|TRBJ2-1|TRBV2
TGTGCCAGCCGGGGACAGGGGCATGAGCAGTTCTTC
CASRGQGHEQFF
>.|few|TRBJ2-5|TRBV5-5
TGTGCCAGCAGCTTGGGCTGGCAGCAAGAGACCCAGTACTTC
CASSLGWQQETQYF
>.|.|TRBJ1-1|TRBV7-3
TGTGCCAGCAGGGGTTCGGGGGCGTCTAACCTGAACACTGAAGCTTTCTTT
CASRGSGASNLNTEAFF
>TRBD1|.|TRBJ2-7|TRBV9
TGTGCCAGCAGCCCGAGTTGGGGGACAGGGGGTTTCTACGAGCAGTACTTC
CASSPSWGTGGFYEQYF
>.|.|TRBJ1-1|TRBV27
TGTGCCAGCAGTTTATTTGGGGATTTTACTGAAGCTTTCTTT
CASSLFGDFTEAFF
>TRBD2|.|TRBJ2-1|TRBV19
TGTGCCAGTAGTATTAAGACTAGCGGGAGTAGAAATGAGCAGTTCTTC
CASSIKTSGSRNEQFF
>.|.|TRBJ2-7|TRBV29-1
TGCAGCGTTGAATTTGGGGCAACCTACGAGCAGTACTTC
CSVEFGATYEQYF
>.|.|TRBJ2-7|TRBV11-2
TGTGCCAGCAGCTTAGAATTTTCAGATGGCTACGAGCAGTACTTC
CASSLEFSDGYEQYF
>.|.|TRBJ1-2|TRBV6-6
TGTGCCACGGCAAGTAGCAGTTCTCACTATGGCTACACCTTC
CATASSSSHYGYTF
>.|.|TRBJ1-2|TRBV6-1
TGTGCCAGCAGTGAATTATGGGGGCTTCATCCCGACCCCTCCTATGGCTACACCTTC
CASSELWGLHPDPSYGYTF
>TRBD1|.|TRBJ2-7|TRBV28
TGTGCCAGCAGTCGCGACAGGGGTGGGCACGAGCAGTACTTC
CASSRDRGGHEQYF
>.|.|TRBJ2-3|TRBV5-1
TGCGCCAGCAGCCCGCTCCTATGGACGGAAAGCACAGATACGCAGTATTTT
CASSPLLWTESTDTQYF
>.|.|TRBJ2-3|TRBV12-1
TGTGCCAGCAGACAGGGAATTGGCACAGATACGCAGTATTTT
CASRQGIGTDTQYF